The entry below gives a single TCR beta chain sequence along with its context. The antigen is unknown. The CDR3 does not close with the conserved phenylalanine or tryptophan, likely indicating a read error. TCRbeta library preparation incorporated unique molecular identifiers. One entry per CDR3 protein results from TCRdb running MiXCR on the PCR reads. There are around 270,000 distinct CDR3 sequences in the sample; roughly a tenth occur only once, and 7.5% lies in the top ten. This entry comes from a study of T-cell reconstitution after alpha-beta-depleted transplantation in children. Study-level results: The authors attributed T-cell counts and diversity one year after transplant mostly to newly produced T cells. Where alpha-beta T cells came from about two months after transplant was reportedly several hundred expanded graft clones. Day-60 TCRbeta diversity that was high in some patients was derived from surviving recipient T cells and thymic progenitors.

The TCR was taken from a boy under two years old with acute myeloid leukemia, due to receive a stem cell transplant. The specimen comprised PBMCs, sampled before TCRalphabeta/CD19-depleted stem cell transplant.

Written as DNA, the CDR3 is TGTGCCAGCAGCTCCGGGACTCAAGAGACCCAGTACTGC. It translates to CASSSGTQETQYC. The gene calls are TRBV9 and TRBJ2-5; TRBD2 might be the D (6 bases). V was shortened by 4 bases and J by 2 bases, with 9 bases between the two germline ends. The CDR3 consists of 13 residues. The germline CDR1 and CDR2 sequences are SGDLS and YYNGEE.